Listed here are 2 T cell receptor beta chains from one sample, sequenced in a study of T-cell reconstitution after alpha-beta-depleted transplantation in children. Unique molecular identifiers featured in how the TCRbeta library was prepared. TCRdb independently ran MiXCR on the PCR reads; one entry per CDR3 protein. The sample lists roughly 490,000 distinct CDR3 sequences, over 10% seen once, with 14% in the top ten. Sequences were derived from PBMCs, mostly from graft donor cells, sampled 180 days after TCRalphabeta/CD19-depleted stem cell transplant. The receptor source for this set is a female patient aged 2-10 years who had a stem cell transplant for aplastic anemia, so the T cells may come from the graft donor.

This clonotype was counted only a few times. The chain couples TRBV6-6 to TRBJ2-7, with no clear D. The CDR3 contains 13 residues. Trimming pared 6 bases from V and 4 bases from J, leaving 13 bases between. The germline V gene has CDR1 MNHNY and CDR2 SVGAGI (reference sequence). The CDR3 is CASSMDGPYEQYV. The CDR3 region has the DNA TGTGCCAGCAGCATGGACGGCCCATACGAGCAGTACGTC.

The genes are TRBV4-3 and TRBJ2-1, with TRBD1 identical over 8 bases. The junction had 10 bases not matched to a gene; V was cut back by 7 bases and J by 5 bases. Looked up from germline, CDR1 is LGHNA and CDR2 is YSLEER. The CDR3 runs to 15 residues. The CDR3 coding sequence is TGCGCCAGCACCTCCGGGACAGGAATAAACAATGAGCAGTTCTTC. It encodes CASTSGTGINNEQFF.